This T cell receptor (beta chain) was captured in a study of T cells of healthy individuals. The CDR3 totals 17 residues. V lost 3 bases to trimming and J lost 2 bases; unmatched junction nucleotides: 7. CDR1 and CDR2 from the germline V gene are KGHSH and LQKENI. TCRdb independently ran MiXCR on the 5' RACE reads; one entry per CDR3 protein. The table shows 60,000 to 70,000 distinct CDR3 sequences, with under 20% occurring only once. The chain recombines TRBV18 with TRBJ1-2, with 12 bases matching TRBD1. This clonotype originated in a human donor in good health. The CDR3 region has the DNA TGTGCCAGCTCACCCGGGACAGGGGGCGCTGGGAACTATGGCTACACCTTC. Translating gives CASSPGTGGAGNYGYTF.